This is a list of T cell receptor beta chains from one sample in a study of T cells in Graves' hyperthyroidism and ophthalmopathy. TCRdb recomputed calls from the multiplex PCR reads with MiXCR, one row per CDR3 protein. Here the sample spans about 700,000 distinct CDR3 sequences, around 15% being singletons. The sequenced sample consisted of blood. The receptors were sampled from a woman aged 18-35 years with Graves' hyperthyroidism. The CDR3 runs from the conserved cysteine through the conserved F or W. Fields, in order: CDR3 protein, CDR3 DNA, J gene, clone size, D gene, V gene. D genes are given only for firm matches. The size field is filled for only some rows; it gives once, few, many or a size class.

CASSIAGTSGSSYEQYF	TGTGCCAGTAGTATAGCGGGGACTAGCGGGAGCTCCTACGAGCAGTACTTC	TRBJ2-7	many	TRBD2	TRBV19
CASTSDGGGGTYNEQFF	TGTGCCAGCACCTCGGACGGGGGAGGGGGGACCTACAATGAGCAGTTCTTC	TRBJ2-1	few	-	TRBV7-9
CASRGAAAYNEQFF	TGTGCCAGCAGGGGGGCGGCTGCCTACAATGAGCAGTTCTTC	TRBJ2-1	many	-	TRBV3-1
CASGQQGSGHTIYF	TGTGCCAGCGGCCAACAGGGGAGCGGGCACACCATATATTTT	TRBJ1-3	-	TRBD1	TRBV2
CASSPGQQETQYF	TGTGCCAGCTCACCGGGACAGCAAGAGACCCAGTACTTC	TRBJ2-5	many	TRBD1	TRBV18
CSATSGLASQYF	TGCAGTGCTACCTCGGGACTAGCCTCGCAGTATTTT	TRBJ2-3	few	TRBD2	TRBV20-1
CASNGVLDTGELFF	TGTGCCAGCAACGGCGTCCTCGACACCGGGGAGCTGTTTTTT	TRBJ2-2	few	-	TRBV2
CASTGALYEQYF	TGTGCCAGCACGGGAGCCCTCTACGAGCAGTACTTC	TRBJ2-7	-	-	TRBV28
CASSLVGQGGAEQYF	TGTGCCAGCAGTTTAGTGGGACAGGGCGGCGCCGAGCAGTACTTC	TRBJ2-7	-	TRBD1	TRBV12-3/TRBV12-4
CASSVLAGGWDEQFF	TGTGCCAGCAGCGTCCTAGCGGGAGGGTGGGATGAGCAGTTCTTC	TRBJ2-1	-	TRBD2	TRBV7-3
CSAPGQGAYGYTF	TGCAGTGCCCCCGGACAGGGCGCCTATGGCTACACCTTC	TRBJ1-2	once	TRBD1	TRBV20-1
CASSFSLADPNYGYTF	TGTGCCAGCAGCTTTAGTTTGGCAGATCCTAACTATGGCTACACCTTC	TRBJ1-2	many	-	TRBV11-2
CASIGRTGTGELFF	TGTGCCAGCATCGGACGGACAGGCACCGGGGAGCTGTTTTTT	TRBJ2-2	-	TRBD1	TRBV6-2/TRBV6-3
CASSEHTTYEQYF	TGTGCCAGCAGTGAGCACACCACCTACGAGCAGTACTTC	TRBJ2-7	few	-	TRBV6-1
CAWRLAGVLEQFF	TGTGCCTGGAGATTGGCGGGAGTGCTTGAGCAGTTCTTC	TRBJ2-1	many	TRBD2	TRBV30
CASSYQGTGVPLYF	TGTGCCAGCAGTTACCAAGGGACAGGGGTCCCCCTGTACTTC	TRBJ2-5	few	TRBD1	TRBV6-2/TRBV6-3
CASSPQGGVRNQPQHF	TGTGCCAGCTCACCGCAGGGGGGTGTCCGCAATCAGCCCCAGCATTTT	TRBJ1-5	-	TRBD1	TRBV18
CSARDPSSNQPQHF	TGCAGTGCTAGAGATCCAAGTAGCAATCAGCCCCAGCATTTT	TRBJ1-5	few	-	TRBV20-1
CASSFPSGGSEHTGGTGDTQYF	TGTGCCAGCAGCTTTCCATCAGGGGGATCGGAACACACAGGGGGCACGGGAGATACGCAGTATTTT	TRBJ2-3	many	TRBD1	TRBV7-9
CASSFVFRTSDSTDTQYF	TGTGCCAGCAGCTTCGTCTTCCGGACTTCAGACAGCACAGATACGCAGTATTTT	TRBJ2-3	many	-	TRBV11-1
CASSLAGTGANGYTF	TGTGCCAGCAGTTTGGCTGGGACAGGGGCGAATGGCTACACCTTC	TRBJ1-2	-	TRBD1	TRBV28
CATSRHRWEGAKTNEKLFF	TGTGCCACCAGCAGACATCGATGGGAGGGGGCGAAAACTAATGAAAAACTGTTTTTT	TRBJ1-4	few	TRBD1	TRBV15
CAWSGQSPNYGYTF	TGTGCCTGGAGTGGACAGTCCCCTAACTATGGCTACACCTTC	TRBJ1-2	many	-	TRBV30
CVSSWGNTEAFF	TGTGTCAGCAGTTGGGGGAACACTGAAGCTTTCTTT	TRBJ1-1	-	-	TRBV2
CASSPRGREDTDTQYF	TGTGCCAGCTCACCACGCGGCAGGGAAGACACAGATACGCAGTATTTT	TRBJ2-3	many	-	TRBV18
CASSLIRGRVGELFF	TGTGCCAGCAGCTTAATTCGGGGGAGGGTCGGGGAGCTGTTTTTT	TRBJ2-2	-	TRBD2	TRBV11-2
CASSLGTDLGQYF	TGTGCCAGCAGCTTAGGGACTGACCTGGGGCAGTACTTC	TRBJ2-7	many	-	TRBV7-2
CASSWTNDDEQFF	TGTGCCAGCAGTTGGACTAACGATGATGAGCAGTTCTTC	TRBJ2-1	-	-	TRBV6-2/TRBV6-3
CASRWTGDTGELFF	TGTGCCAGCAGGTGGACAGGGGACACCGGGGAGCTGTTTTTT	TRBJ2-2	-	TRBD1	TRBV27
CASTEGNTGELFF	TGTGCCAGCACTGAGGGGAACACCGGGGAGCTGTTTTTT	TRBJ2-2	-	-	TRBV9
CASSQGTRGDTQYF	TGCGCCAGCAGCCAAGGGACTAGAGGAGATACGCAGTATTTT	TRBJ2-3	few	TRBD2	TRBV4-1
CASSQERAGGLNEQFF	TGCGCCAGCAGCCAAGAAAGAGCGGGAGGGCTGAATGAGCAGTTCTTC	TRBJ2-1	-	TRBD2	TRBV4-1
CASSQETASGSGVGETQYF	TGCGCCAGCAGCCAAGAGACGGCTAGCGGGAGTGGGGTCGGAGAGACCCAGTACTTC	TRBJ2-5	few	TRBD2	TRBV4-3
CASRQGANEQYF	TGCGCCAGCAGACAGGGGGCGAACGAGCAGTACTTC	TRBJ2-7	-	TRBD1	TRBV5-1
CASSLPGRKVEQYF	TGTGCCAGCAGTTTACCAGGCAGGAAGGTCGAGCAGTACTTC	TRBJ2-7	few	-	TRBV27
CASSVSGGIGGELFF	TGTGCCAGCAGTGTGTCAGGGGGCATCGGCGGGGAGCTGTTTTTT	TRBJ2-2	-	TRBD1	TRBV28
CASSLDRDRGYEQYF	TGTGCCAGCAGCTTAGATCGGGACAGGGGTTACGAGCAGTACTTC	TRBJ2-7	many	TRBD1	TRBV11-2
CASSLGAPVGSYEQYF	TGTGCCAGCAGTTTAGGAGCACCGGTGGGCTCCTACGAGCAGTACTTC	TRBJ2-7	many	-	TRBV27
CASSPQDRGFYEQYF	TGCGCCAGCAGCCCCCAGGACAGGGGATTCTACGAGCAGTACTTC	TRBJ2-7	few	TRBD1	TRBV5-1
CATSLTGAGGELFF	TGTGCCACCAGCCTGACAGGGGCCGGCGGGGAGCTGTTTTTT	TRBJ2-2	-	TRBD1	TRBV24-1
CTSSQEPGLATNEQFF	TGCACCAGCAGCCAAGAACCGGGACTAGCGACGAATGAGCAGTTCTTC	TRBJ2-1	-	TRBD2	TRBV4-1
CASSLGTGSGTEAFF	TGTGCCAGCAGTTTAGGGACAGGGAGTGGCACTGAAGCTTTCTTT	TRBJ1-1	many	TRBD1	TRBV28
CASGTSGKINEQFF	TGTGCCAGCGGGACTAGCGGGAAAATCAATGAGCAGTTCTTC	TRBJ2-1	-	TRBD2	TRBV3-1
CASSLAGYGNQPQHF	TGTGCCAGCAGCTTAGCGGGGTACGGCAATCAGCCCCAGCATTTT	TRBJ1-5	many	-	TRBV7-2
CASSLEWREGETQYF	TGTGCCAGCAGCTTGGAGTGGCGGGAGGGAGAGACCCAGTACTTC	TRBJ2-5	many	TRBD2	TRBV5-5
CSARDHREGNEKLFF	TGCAGTGCTAGAGATCATCGAGAGGGTAATGAAAAACTGTTTTTT	TRBJ1-4	many	-	TRBV20-1
CASSLERAPLNTEAFF	TGTGCCAGCAGCTTAGAAAGGGCGCCCCTGAACACTGAAGCTTTCTTT	TRBJ1-1	few	-	TRBV7-9
CASSSSGQNEQFF	TGTGCCAGCAGTTCATCGGGACAAAATGAGCAGTTCTTC	TRBJ2-1	many	-	TRBV6-2/TRBV6-3
CATSRDWLAGGVGTGELFF	TGTGCCACCAGCAGAGATTGGCTAGCGGGAGGCGTCGGGACCGGGGAGCTGTTTTTT	TRBJ2-2	many	TRBD2	TRBV15